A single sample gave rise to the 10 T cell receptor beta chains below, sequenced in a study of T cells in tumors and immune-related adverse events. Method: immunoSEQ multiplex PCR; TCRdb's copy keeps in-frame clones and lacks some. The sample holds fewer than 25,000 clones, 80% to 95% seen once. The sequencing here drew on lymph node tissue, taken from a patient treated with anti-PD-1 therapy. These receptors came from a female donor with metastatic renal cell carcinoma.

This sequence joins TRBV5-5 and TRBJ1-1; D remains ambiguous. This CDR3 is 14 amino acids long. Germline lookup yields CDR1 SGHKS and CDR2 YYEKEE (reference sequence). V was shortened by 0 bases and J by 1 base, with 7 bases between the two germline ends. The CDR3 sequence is CASSLGASNTEAFF. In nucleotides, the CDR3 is TGTGCCAGCAGCTTGGGGGCGTCGAACACTGAAGCTTTCTTT.

CDR3 amino acids: CASSQDIDNTEAFF. CDR3 DNA sequence: TGCGCCAGCAGCCAAGATATCGATAACACTGAAGCTTTCTTT. The J gene is TRBJ1-1, the V gene TRBV4-3, with D hard to call. The V end lost 0 bases, the J end lost 2 bases, and 7 bases lay between the germline ends. Germline V gene sequence: CDR1 LGHNA, CDR2 YSLEER. This CDR3 has 14 amino acids.

This CDR3 is CASIQLGQGNNYGYTF. CDR3 nucleotides: TGTGCCAGCATCCAGTTGGGGCAGGGGAACAACTATGGCTACACCTTC. V and J are TRBV7-8 and TRBJ1-2, with D maybe TRBD1 (6 bases). CDR1 and CDR2 (germline): SGHVS, FQNEAQ. With 7 bases removed from V and 2 bases from J, the gap between germline ends came to 20 bases. This CDR3 comprises 16 residues.

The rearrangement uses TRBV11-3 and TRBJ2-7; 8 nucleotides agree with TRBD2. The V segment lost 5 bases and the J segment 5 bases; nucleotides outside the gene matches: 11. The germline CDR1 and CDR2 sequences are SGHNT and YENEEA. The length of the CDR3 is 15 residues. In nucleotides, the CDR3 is TGTGCCAGCAGCCCAATAGCGGGAAAATGGGACGAGCAGTACTTC. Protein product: CASSPIAGKWDEQYF.

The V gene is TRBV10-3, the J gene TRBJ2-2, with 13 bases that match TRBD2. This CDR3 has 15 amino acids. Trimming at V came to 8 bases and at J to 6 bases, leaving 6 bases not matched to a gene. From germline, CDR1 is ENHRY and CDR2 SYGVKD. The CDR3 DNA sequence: TGTGCCATCCGAGAACTAGCGGGAGGGGCCGGGGAGCTGTTTTTT. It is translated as CAIRELAGGAGELFF.

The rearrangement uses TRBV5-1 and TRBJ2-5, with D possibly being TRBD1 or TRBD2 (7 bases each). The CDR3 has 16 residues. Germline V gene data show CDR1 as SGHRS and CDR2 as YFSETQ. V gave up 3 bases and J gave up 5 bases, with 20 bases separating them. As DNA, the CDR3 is TGCGCCAGCAGCTCCCCGTTGGGAGGGGGCGTGGAGACCCAGTACTTC. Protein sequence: CASSSPLGGGVETQYF.

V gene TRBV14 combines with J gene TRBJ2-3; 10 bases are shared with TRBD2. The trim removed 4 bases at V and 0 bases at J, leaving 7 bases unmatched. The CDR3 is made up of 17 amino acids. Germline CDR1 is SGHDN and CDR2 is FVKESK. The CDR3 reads CASSPGRTSGSTDTQYF. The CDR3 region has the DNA TGTGCCAGCAGCCCCGGGCGGACTAGCGGCAGCACAGATACGCAGTATTTT.

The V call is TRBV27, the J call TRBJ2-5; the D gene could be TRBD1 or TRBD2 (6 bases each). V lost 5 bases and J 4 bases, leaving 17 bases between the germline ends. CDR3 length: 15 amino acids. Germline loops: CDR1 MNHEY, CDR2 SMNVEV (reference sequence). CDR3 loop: CASSPGGGSGETQYF. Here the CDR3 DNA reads TGTGCCAGCAGTCCCGGAGGGGGTTCTGGAGAGACCCAGTACTTC.

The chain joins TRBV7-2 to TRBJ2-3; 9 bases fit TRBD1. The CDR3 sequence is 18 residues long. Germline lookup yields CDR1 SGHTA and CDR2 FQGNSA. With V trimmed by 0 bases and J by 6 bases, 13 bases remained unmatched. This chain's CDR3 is CASSLAEDRGGFWDTQYF. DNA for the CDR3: TGTGCCAGCAGCTTAGCGGAGGACAGGGGAGGGTTTTGGGATACGCAGTATTTT. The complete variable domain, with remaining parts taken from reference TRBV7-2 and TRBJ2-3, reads GAGVSQSPSNKVTEKGKDVELRCDPISGHTALYWYRQSLGQGLEFLIYFQGNSAPDKSGLPSDRFSAERTGGSVSTLTIQRTQQEDSAVYLCASSLAEDRGGFWDTQYFGPGTRLTVL.

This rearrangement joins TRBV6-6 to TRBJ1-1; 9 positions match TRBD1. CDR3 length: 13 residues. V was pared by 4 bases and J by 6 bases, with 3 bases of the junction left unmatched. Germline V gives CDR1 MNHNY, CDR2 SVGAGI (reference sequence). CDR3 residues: CASSFDRGAEAFF. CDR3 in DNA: TGTGCCAGCAGTTTTGACAGGGGGGCTGAAGCTTTCTTT.